This T cell receptor beta chain was recorded in a study of beta chain features in type 1 diabetes. Notes on the study in general: The study found that naive, central memory and Treg TCRB repertoires appeared more similar in patients than in healthy donors. VDJ junctions sequenced from type 1 diabetes patients showed fewer insertions and more deletions. TCRB CDR3 length was moderately but significantly reduced in all four CD4+ subsets of Type 1 diabetes patients.

The CDR3 runs to 14 residues. This clone has only a few counts. Its specificity is unknown. There was one heparinised blood draw per donor, averaging about 100 mL. Sequencing targeted expressed TCRB transcripts, as all isolated RNA had been reverse transcribed. Method: immunoSEQ multiplex PCR; TCRdb's copy keeps in-frame clones and lacks some. The top ten hold over 2% of the sample, which has around 130,000 clones, about a sixth seen once. This chain joins TRBV21-1 and TRBJ1-3. TRBV21-1 is recorded as a pseudogene. The TCR sequence derives from a man younger than 45 with type 1 diabetes. The source material was central memory CD4+ T cells from blood. This CDR3 is CASSKPCSGNTIYF. CDR3 bases: TGTGCCAGCAGCAAGCCCTGCTCTGGAAACACCATATATTTT.